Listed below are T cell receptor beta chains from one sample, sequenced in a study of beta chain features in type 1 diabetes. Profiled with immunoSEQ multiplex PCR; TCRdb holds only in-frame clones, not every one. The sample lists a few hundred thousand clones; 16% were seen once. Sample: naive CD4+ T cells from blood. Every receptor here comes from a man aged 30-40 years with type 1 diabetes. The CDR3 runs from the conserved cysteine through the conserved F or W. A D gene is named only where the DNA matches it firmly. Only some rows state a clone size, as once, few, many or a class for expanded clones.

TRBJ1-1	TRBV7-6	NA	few	TGTGCCAGCAGCTTAGCGCGGAACACTGAAGCTTTCTTT	CASSLARNTEAFF
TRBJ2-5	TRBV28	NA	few	TGTGCCAGTTGGGGATTCCAAGAGACCCAGTACTTC	CASWGFQETQYF
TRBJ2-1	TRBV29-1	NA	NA	TGCAGCGGAACCCGAGGCCACAATGAGCAGTTCTTC	CSGTRGHNEQFF
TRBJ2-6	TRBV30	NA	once	TGTGCCTGGAGTGTACATTACAGGGTACGGACTGGGGCCAACGTCCTGACTTTC	CAWSVHYRVRTGANVLTF
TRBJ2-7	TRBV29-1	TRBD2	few	TGCAGCGTTGCCAGCGGGACGAGCGACGAGCAGTACTTC	CSVASGTSDEQYF
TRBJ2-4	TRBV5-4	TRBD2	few	TGTGCCAGCAGCTTGGCGGGGGGTGCCAAAAACATTCAGTACTTC	CASSLAGGAKNIQYF
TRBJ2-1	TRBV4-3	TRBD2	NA	TGCGCCAGCAGCCAAGAAAGACTAGCGGGAGTTGTAGGCTCCTACAATGAGCAGTTCTTC	CASSQERLAGVVGSYNEQFF
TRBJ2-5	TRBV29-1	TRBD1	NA	TGCAGCGGACGACCAGGGACAGGCCAAGAGACCCAGTACTTC	CSGRPGTGQETQYF
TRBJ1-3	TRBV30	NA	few	TGTGCCTGGAGTGTACTCGGCGTGGGAAACACCATATATTTT	CAWSVLGVGNTIYF
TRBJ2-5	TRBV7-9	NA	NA	TGTGCCAGCAGCTTAAGGGCCCGGGAGACCCAGTACTTC	CASSLRARETQYF
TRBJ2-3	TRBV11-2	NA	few	TGTGCCAGCAGCTTAAGAGTCGGGACTAGCACAGATACGCAGTATTTT	CASSLRVGTSTDTQYF
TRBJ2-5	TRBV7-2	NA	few	TGTGCCAGCAGCTTACACGAGACCCAGTACTTC	CASSLHETQYF
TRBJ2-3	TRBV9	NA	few	TGTGCCAGCAGCGTAGCCGGGACCGGGACAGATACGCAGTATTTT	CASSVAGTGTDTQYF
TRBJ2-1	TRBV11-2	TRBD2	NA	TGTGCCAGCAGCTTCAGCGGGAGGGCCTTCTTC	CASSFSGRAFF
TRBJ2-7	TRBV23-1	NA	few	TGCGCCAGCAGTCACGTGCGTCCGAGACAGCTAAAGTACGAGCAGTACTTC	CASSHVRPRQLKYEQYF
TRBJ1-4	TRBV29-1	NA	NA	TGCAGCGTTGAGGGCAGTTCAAATGAAAAACTGTTTTTT	CSVEGSSNEKLFF
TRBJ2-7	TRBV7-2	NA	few	TGTGCCAGCAGCCCCAGGACAGCCTACGAGCAGTACTTC	CASSPRTAYEQYF
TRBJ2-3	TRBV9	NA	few	TGTGCCAGCAGCGTATCTGGGGACACGCAGTATTTT	CASSVSGDTQYF
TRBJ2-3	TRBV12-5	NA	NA	TGTGCTAGTGGTGGGGGAACTAGCACAGATACGCAGTATTTT	CASGGGTSTDTQYF
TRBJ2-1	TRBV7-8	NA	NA	TGTGCCAGCAGCTTACTCGGGGATGAGCAGTTCTTC	CASSLLGDEQFF
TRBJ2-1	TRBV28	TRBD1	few	TGTGCCAGCACAGCCCGACAGGGGGGCTACAATGAGCAGTTCTTC	CASTARQGGYNEQFF
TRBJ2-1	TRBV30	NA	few	TGTGCCTGGAGCCTCACCACAAATGAGCAGTTCTTC	CAWSLTTNEQFF
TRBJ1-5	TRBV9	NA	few	TGTGCCAGCAGCGTAACCGGTAGTAGGAATCAGCCCCAGCATTTT	CASSVTGSRNQPQHF
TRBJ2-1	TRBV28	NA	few	TGTGCCAGCATCGGCCCCGGTGGGAACTCCTACAATGAGCAGTTCTTC	CASIGPGGNSYNEQFF
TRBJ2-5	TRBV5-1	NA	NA	TGCGCCAGCAGCCGGACGGGACTGATACAAGAGACCCAGTACTTC	CASSRTGLIQETQYF
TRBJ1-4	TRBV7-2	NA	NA	TGTGCCAGCAGCTTCGTCGCAGGGGATGAAAAACTGTTTTTT	CASSFVAGDEKLFF
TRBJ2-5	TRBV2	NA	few	TGTGCCAGCAGTTTACAGGGAGCCCAAGAGACCCAGTACTTC	CASSLQGAQETQYF
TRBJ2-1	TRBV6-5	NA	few	TGTGCCAGCAGTTACCGAGGGCCAAATACCTACAATGAGCAGTTCTTC	CASSYRGPNTYNEQFF
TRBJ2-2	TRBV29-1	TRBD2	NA	TGCAGCGCGAAGCGGGAAATAAACACCGGGGAGCTGTTTTTT	CSAKREINTGELFF
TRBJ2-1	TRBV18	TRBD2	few	TGTGCCAGCTCACGCTCCGCGGGAGACTACAATGAGCAGTTCTTC	CASSRSAGDYNEQFF
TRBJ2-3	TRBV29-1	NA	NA	TGCAGCGTTTTAGGACAGCGGGGAGATACGCAGTATTTT	CSVLGQRGDTQYF
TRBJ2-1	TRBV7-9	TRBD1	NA	TGTGCCAGCAGCTCTCTACAGGGGGCCGGGAGATTCTCCTACAATGAGCAGTTCTTC	CASSSLQGAGRFSYNEQFF
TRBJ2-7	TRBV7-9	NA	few	TGTGCCAGCAGCCCCCGAGTGGTGAAGGCAACCTACGAGCAGTACTTC	CASSPRVVKATYEQYF
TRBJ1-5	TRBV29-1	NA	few	TGCAGCGTTGAAAGGAAATTACGGTCCAATCAGCCCCAGCATTTT	CSVERKLRSNQPQHF
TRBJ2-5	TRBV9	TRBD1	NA	TGTGCCAGCAGCGTAGGACAGGGGGAAGAGACCCAGTACTTC	CASSVGQGEETQYF
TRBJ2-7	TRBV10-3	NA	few	TGTGCCATCGGGGGCGGCAGCTCCTACGAGCAGTACTTC	CAIGGGSSYEQYF
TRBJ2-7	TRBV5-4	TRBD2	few	TGTGCCAGCAGCCCGTCCGGAGGGACTAGCGGCTACGAGCAGTACTTC	CASSPSGGTSGYEQYF
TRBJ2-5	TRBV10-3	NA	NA	TGTGCCATCAGTGGACAGGGAGGGGGAGAGACCCAGTACTTC	CAISGQGGGETQYF
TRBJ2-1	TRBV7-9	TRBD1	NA	TGTGCCAGCAGCTTAGCGCTGACAGGGGGAAGGAATGAGCAGTTCTTC	CASSLALTGGRNEQFF
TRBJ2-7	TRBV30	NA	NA	TGTGCCTGGAGAATAAGTGGGGCAACCTACGAGCAGTACTTC	CAWRISGATYEQYF
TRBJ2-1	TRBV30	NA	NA	TGTGCCTGGAGTGTACTCGGGGCCTACAATGAGCAGTTCTTC	CAWSVLGAYNEQFF
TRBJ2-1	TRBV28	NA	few	TGTGCCAGCAGTCCCGGGGGCTCCTACAATGAGCAGTTCTTC	CASSPGGSYNEQFF
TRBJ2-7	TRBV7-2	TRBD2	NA	TGTGCCAGCAGCTTAATGCTAGCGGGAGGCGGGGACTCCTACGAGCAGTACTTC	CASSLMLAGGGDSYEQYF